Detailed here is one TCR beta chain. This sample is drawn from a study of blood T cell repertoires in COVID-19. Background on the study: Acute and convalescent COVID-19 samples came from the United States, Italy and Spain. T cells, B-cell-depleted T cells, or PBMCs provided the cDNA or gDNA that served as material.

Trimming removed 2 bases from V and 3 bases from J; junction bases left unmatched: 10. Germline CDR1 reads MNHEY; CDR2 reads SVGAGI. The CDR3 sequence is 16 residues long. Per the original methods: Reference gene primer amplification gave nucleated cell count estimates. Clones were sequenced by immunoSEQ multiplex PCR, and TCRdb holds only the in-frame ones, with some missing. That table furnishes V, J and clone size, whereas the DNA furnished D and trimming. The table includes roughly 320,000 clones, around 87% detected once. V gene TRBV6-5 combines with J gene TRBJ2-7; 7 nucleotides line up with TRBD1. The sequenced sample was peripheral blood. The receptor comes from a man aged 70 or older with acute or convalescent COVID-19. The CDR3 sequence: CASSYAAGTAVYEQYF. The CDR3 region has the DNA TGTGCCAGCAGTTACGCGGCCGGGACAGCAGTCTACGAGCAGTACTTC.